Below are 16 T cell receptor beta chains sequenced from a single sample in a study of blood T cell repertoires in COVID-19. Here immunoSEQ multiplex PCR was the method, and the copy in TCRdb shows in-frame clones only, minus some. The profile covers around 270,000 clones, with 85% to 90% appearing a single time and over 4% taken by the ten largest. The sequenced material came from peripheral blood. These receptors originate from a woman aged 55 to 70 with COVID-19, enrolled during active disease.

The chain links TRBV27 to TRBJ2-7, with 10 nucleotides matching TRBD1. This CDR3 spans 14 amino acids. Germline trimming cut 5 bases from V and 3 bases from J; bases unmatched to any gene: 4. Per the germline V gene, CDR1 is MNHEY and CDR2 is SMNVEV (reference sequence). CDR3 region: CASSRDRGHYEQYF. For the CDR3, the DNA is TGTGCCAGCAGTAGGGACAGGGGTCACTACGAGCAGTACTTC.

This sequence joins TRBV25-1 and TRBJ1-6, with D unclear. The V end lost 0 bases, the J end lost 8 bases, and 5 bases lay between the germline ends. This CDR3 has 13 residues. In germline, CDR1 is MGHDK, CDR2 SYGVNS. The CDR3 loop is CASSEYEDSPLHF. In DNA form, the CDR3 reads TGTGCCAGCAGTGAATACGAGGATTCACCCCTCCACTTT.

The table lists this clone with a few counts. The J gene is TRBJ1-3, the V gene TRBV9, with a possible D match to TRBD1 (5 bases). This CDR3 is 13 amino acids long. Looked up from germline, CDR1 is SGDLS and CDR2 is YYNGEE. V lost 5 bases and J lost 8, with 14 bases in between. CDR3 coding DNA: TGTGCCAGCAGGGACACCGGTGAAGACACCATATATTTT. Translation: CASRDTGEDTIYF.

The genes are TRBV25-1 and TRBJ2-3; tentatively, D is TRBD1 (6 bases). This CDR3 contains 13 residues. Looked up from germline, CDR1 is MGHDK and CDR2 is SYGVNS. Trimming left V 7 bases short and J 4 bases short, with 12 bases between. Here the CDR3 DNA reads TGTGCCAGCAAACGAGGGGGATCAGATACGCAGTATTTT. Its translation: CASKRGGSDTQYF. The variable domain in full, with the rest retrieved from reference TRBV25-1 and TRBJ2-3, is EADIYQTPRYLVIGTGKKITLECSQTMGHDKMYWYQQDPGMELHLIHYSYGVNSTEKGDLSSESTVSRIRTEHFPLTLESARPSHTSQYLCASKRGGSDTQYFGPGTRLTVL.

The chain is built from TRBV7-9 and TRBJ2-1; 12 bases map to TRBD2. V dropped 5 bases and J dropped 9; count of bases not matched to a gene: 8. The CDR3 totals 15 residues. The germline CDR1 and CDR2 sequences are SEHNR and FQNEAQ (reference sequence). CDR3 DNA sequence: TGTGCCAGCAGCGGGCTCCTAGCGGGAGGGTTTGAGCAGTTCTTC. This gives the protein CASSGLLAGGFEQFF.

The chain carries TRBV28 and TRBJ2-2; 8 nucleotides line up with TRBD1. J was trimmed by 3 bases and V by 7 bases; bases with no gene match: 10. Per germline, CDR1 MDHEN and CDR2 SYDVKM. The CDR3 runs 16 residues. The CDR3 DNA is TGTGCCAGCAAGGTCCAGGGGGCGCGGTACACCGGGGAGCTGTTTTTT. As protein: CASKVQGARYTGELFF. Full variable domain (outside the CDR3, taken from reference TRBV28 and TRBJ2-2): DVKVTQSSRYLVKRTGEKVFLECVQDMDHENMFWYRQDPGLGLRLIYFSYDVKMKEKGDIPEGYSVSREKKERFSLILESASTNQTSMYLCASKVQGARYTGELFFGEGSRLTVL.

V is TRBV20-1 and J is TRBJ2-1; D is possibly TRBD2 (5 bases). CDR1 is DFQATT and CDR2 is SNEGSKA in the germline V gene (reference sequence). Between the trimmed V and J ends, which lost 3 bases and 9 bases, there was a span of 9 bases. The CDR3 runs to 11 residues. DNA for the CDR3: TGCAGTGCTAGTGAAGCGGTTGAGCAGTTCTTC. Its protein is CSASEAVEQFF.

The V gene is TRBV9, the J gene TRBJ2-7; 10 bases agree with TRBD2. Germline lookup yields CDR1 SGDLS and CDR2 YYNGEE. V lost 1 base, J lost 6 bases, and 10 bases stayed unmatched. The CDR3 sequence is 16 residues long. The CDR3 DNA follows: TGTGCCAGCAGCGTAAACGACCGGCTAGCGGGAGTCGAGCAGTACTTC. It codes for CASSVNDRLAGVEQYF.

V and J are TRBV4-3 and TRBJ2-4, with D unresolved. From germline, CDR1 is LGHNA and CDR2 YSLEER. The CDR3 has 16 amino acids. V was pared by 1 base and J by 0 bases, with 10 bases between. The DNA of the CDR3 is TGCGCCAGCAGCCAAGGTGCTAGGCTAGCCAAAAACATTCAGTACTTC. Translated, it gives CASSQGARLAKNIQYF.

V gene TRBV28 combines with J gene TRBJ1-6, with no clear D. This CDR3 contains 14 residues. Per germline, CDR1 MDHEN and CDR2 SYDVKM. V was cut by 7 bases and J by 8 bases, with 15 bases left in between. This chain's CDR3 is CASNSRGFDSPLHF. The DNA for the CDR3 is TGTGCCAGCAACAGTAGAGGGTTTGATTCACCCCTCCACTTT.

This CDR3 is CASSRATAYEQYF. In DNA, the CDR3 is TGTGCCAGCAGTAGAGCTACAGCCTACGAGCAGTACTTC. The chain uses TRBV6-5 and TRBJ2-7, with D unclear. The germline gives CDR1 MNHEY, CDR2 SVGAGI. V shed 5 bases and J shed 2 bases, with 10 bases lying between them. The CDR3 is made up of 13 amino acids.

The V and J genes are TRBV7-9 and TRBJ2-7; TRBD2 agrees at 7 bases. CDR3 length: 13 residues. The V segment lost 9 bases and the J segment 4 bases; nucleotides outside the gene matches: 9. Germline lookup yields CDR1 SEHNR and CDR2 FQNEAQ (reference sequence). The chain's CDR3 is CASPAGVRYEQYF. In nucleotides, the CDR3 is TGTGCCAGTCCCGCGGGAGTTCGGTACGAGCAGTACTTC.

The rearrangement uses TRBV9 and TRBJ2-3, with 7 positions matching TRBD1. Losses at the gene ends were 3 bases for V and 3 bases for J; bases not matched to a gene: 7. Germline assignment: CDR1 SGDLS and CDR2 YYNGEE. The CDR3 sequence is 15 residues long. The CDR3 DNA is TGTGCCAGCAGCGCAAACAGGGGCTGGACAGATACGCAGTATTTT. Protein: CASSANRGWTDTQYF.

This sequence joins TRBV3-1 (or the pseudogene TRBV3-2) and TRBJ1-1; D uncertain. Trimming shortened V by 1 base and J by 6 bases, and 12 bases separated the two germline ends. The CDR3 covers 14 residues. Germline V gives CDR1 LGHDT, CDR2 YNNKEL (reference sequence). The CDR3 sequence is CASSQAGDGPEAFF. The CDR3 coding sequence is TGTGCCAGCAGCCAAGCGGGAGACGGGCCTGAAGCTTTCTTT.

This sequence joins TRBV7-2 and TRBJ2-7; D might be TRBD2 (7 bases). Trimming cost V 5 bases and J 4 bases, with 18 bases left between them. Germline loops: CDR1 SGHTA, CDR2 FQGNSA. The CDR3 runs 15 residues. This CDR3 reads CASSPRGRAGYEQYF. CDR3 in DNA: TGTGCCAGCAGCCCGAGGGGGAGGGCCGGGTACGAGCAGTACTTC. Full variable domain (rest looked up from reference TRBV7-2 and TRBJ2-7): GAGVSQSPSNKVTEKGKDVELRCDPISGHTALYWYRQSLGQGLEFLIYFQGNSAPDKSGLPSDRFSAERTGGSVSTLTIQRTQQEDSAVYLCASSPRGRAGYEQYFGPGTRLTVT.

Only a few counts were recorded for this clone. The V gene is TRBV6-5, the J gene TRBJ1-4, with D perhaps TRBD1 (6 bases). The CDR3 sequence is 13 residues long. With 5 bases removed from V and 10 bases from J, the gap between germline ends came to 14 bases. The germline gives CDR1 MNHEY, CDR2 SVGAGI. CDR3 loop: CASSQQRGGKLFF. CDR3 in DNA: TGTGCCAGCAGTCAGCAAAGAGGGGGAAAACTGTTTTTT.